This TCR beta chain was sequenced during a study of cytomegalovirus exposure and HLA in healthy donors. The PCR employed 60 Vbeta primers together with 13 Jbeta primers. Sequenced by immunoSEQ multiplex PCR; TCRdb stores in-frame clones only, minus some. Its clone listing holds about 74,000 clones. Germline CDR1 is SGHVT and CDR2 is SQSDAQ. The V and J ends lost 4 bases and 9 bases, in that order; junction bases with no gene match: 11. The length of the CDR3 is 15 residues. This chain connects TRBV7-4 to TRBJ1-5, with 8 bases aligning to TRBD1. The sample consisted of PBMCs. The clonotype originates from a female donor in good health and CMV-seropositive. The DNA of the CDR3 is TGTGCCAGCAGCTGGTGGGACAGGTCTAGTAGGCCCCAGCATTTT. It yields the protein CASSWWDRSSRPQHF.